Listed here is a single T cell receptor (beta chain). The antigen remains unidentified. These data are taken from a study of cytomegalovirus exposure and HLA in healthy donors. The study ran its PCR with 60 Vbeta and 13 Jbeta primers. Sequenced by immunoSEQ multiplex PCR; TCRdb stores in-frame clones only, minus some. Recorded for this sample: roughly 50,000 clones. Study-wide results and limits: Donors were assumed by presence/absence analyses to have roughly uniform sequencing depth.

This clonotype originated in a woman aged 55-75 years in good health and CMV-seropositive. The sequenced sample consisted of PBMCs.

Here the CDR3 DNA reads TGTGCCAGTAGTGATATAGCGAGGGAGTATGGCTACACCTTC. It codes for CASSDIAREYGYTF. This chain uses TRBV19 with TRBJ1-2; D not certain. Germline V gives CDR1 LNHDA, CDR2 SQIVND (reference sequence). V lost 5 bases to trimming and J lost 5 bases, with 15 bases between them. The CDR3 contains 14 residues.